Below, 20 T cell receptor delta chains from the same sample are listed, as sequenced in a study of gamma-delta T cells after stem cell transplantation. TCRdb redid clone calling on the RT-PCR reads using CATT. The data contain 1,400 or so delta-chain clones, around 5% of them singletons. The sample was gamma-delta T cells. The receptors shown here come from a human donor. It is not recorded whose cells these are; they may come from a transplant donor.

By frequency in the sample, this clone is large. Different DNA sequences within this sample yield the same CDR3. This chain joins TRDV2 and TRDJ1, with 7 positions matching TRDD3. The CDR3 length is 16 residues. V shed 7 bases, J shed 8 bases, and the junction held 21 bases outside the gene matches. CDR1 and CDR2 (germline): GEAIGNYY, EKD. CDR3 sequence reads: CACDSALGIEKKKLIF. The CDR3 coding sequence is TGTGCCTGCGACTCCGCTCTGGGGATAGAGAAGAAAAAACTCATCTTT.

By sample share, this clone is medium-sized. The chain combines TRDV2 with TRDJ1, with 13 bases lining up with TRDD3. V dropped 0 bases and J dropped 1; count of bases not matched to a gene: 10. This CDR3 region has 19 residues. Germline-derived CDR1 and CDR2 are GEAIGNYY and EKD. CDR3 in amino acids: CACDTVLGDTRRFTDKLIF. The CDR3 DNA is TGTGCCTGTGACACCGTACTGGGGGATACGAGGAGGTTCACCGATAAACTCATCTTT.

A word on this clone: The protein held in TCRdb is that of a much larger clone and does not match this DNA's translation at residue 11, likely because of a read error; the protein shown is translated from the DNA. The rearrangement joins TRDV2 to TRDJ1; 10 nucleotides align to TRDD3. Trimming cost V 4 bases and J 0 bases; bases outside gene matches: 10. The CDR3 spans 17 residues. CDR1 GEAIGNYY and CDR2 EKD come from the germline V gene. The CDR3 DNA is TGTGCCTGTGAATCCTTACTGGGGGATCCGTACACCGATAAACTCATCTTT. Its protein is CACESLLGDPYTDKLIF.

In its sample, this clone was seen a few times. TCRdb's entry gives the protein of a much larger clone, which mismatches this DNA's translation at residue 14, likely from a read error; the protein reported here is translated from the DNA. The V gene is TRDV2, the J gene TRDJ1; 12 bases line up with TRDD3. From germline, CDR1 is GEAIGNYY and CDR2 EKD. The V and J ends lost 1 base and 1 base, in that order; junction bases with no gene match: 15. The length of the CDR3 is 20 residues. The CDR3 DNA is TGTGCCTGTGACACGTTACTGGGGGATACACTCCCGGGTGCCACCGATAAACTCATCTTT. This gives the protein CACDTLLGDTLPGATDKLIF.

This clone was counted a few times. The chain employs TRDV2 and TRDJ1; 12 bases fit TRDD3. The trim removed 6 bases at V and 1 base at J, leaving 11 bases unmatched. From germline, CDR1 is GEAIGNYY and CDR2 EKD. The CDR3 is made up of 17 amino acids. The CDR3 coding sequence is TGTGCCTGTCTGCCTCTACTGGGGGATACTCGCACCGATAAACTCATCTTT. Its protein is CACLPLLGDTRTDKLIF.

This clone is large in the sample. An end of the junction differs from the germline gene, which may be a read error. The chain couples TRDV2 to TRDJ3; 10 bases align to TRDD3. Germline V lookup: CDR1 GEAIGNYY, CDR2 EKD. This CDR3 has 19 residues. CDR3: CACDTMRGIRSWDTRQMFF. In nucleotides, the CDR3 is TGTGCCTGCGACACAATGAGGGGGATACGCTCCTGGGACACCCGACAGATGTTTTTC.

Relative to its sample, this clone is large (0.1 to 1%). A much larger clone differs by one base, so this may be a read error. The CDR3 nucleotides are TGTGCCTCGTTGGAGGCACGACTCTTCTTT. Translation gives CASLEARLFF. This chain joins TRDV2 and TRDJ2; D gene unclear. CDR3 length equals 10 residues. Germline V lookup: CDR1 GEAIGNYY, CDR2 EKD.

The gene calls are TRDV2 and TRDJ1, with 10 bases identical to TRDD3. Germline assignment: CDR1 GEAIGNYY and CDR2 EKD. The CDR3 length is 16 residues. V was clipped by 1 base and J by 0 bases; unmatched bases: 4. The CDR3 loop is CACDTLGDTNTDKLIF. CDR3 bases: TGTGCCTGTGACACTTTGGGGGATACAAACACCGATAAACTCATCTTT.

Points on this clone: The protein TCRdb lists belongs to a much larger clone and differs from this DNA's translation at residue 15, which points to a read error; the protein shown is made from the DNA. The chain's CDR3 is CACDTILTRYSTDKFIF. The CDR3 nucleotides are TGTGCCTGTGACACTATCTTAACCCGCTATAGCACCGATAAATTCATCTTT. This chain links TRDV2 with TRDJ1; no firm D call. CDR3 size: 17 residues. Per the germline V gene, CDR1 is GEAIGNYY and CDR2 is EKD.

This clone came up a few times. This probably arose from a read error, given a far larger clone one base away. The V gene is TRDV2, the J gene TRDJ1; 11 positions match TRDD3. Germline CDR1 is GEAIGNYY and CDR2 is EKD. V lost 0 bases to trimming and J lost 4 bases; unmatched junction nucleotides: 3. The CDR3 totals 15 residues. As DNA, the CDR3 is TGTGCCTGTGACACCCTGACTGGGGGATACGATAAACTCATCTTT. Translating it yields CACDTLTGGYDKLIF.

This clone was observed a few times. The mismatch at residue 12 between this DNA's translation and the TCRdb protein of a much larger clone likely reflects a read error; the protein shown is translated from the DNA. This rearrangement joins TRDV2 to TRDJ1; D is perhaps TRDD2 or TRDD3 (7 bases each). The CDR3 runs to 19 residues. The V gene's germline CDR1 is GEAIGNYY and CDR2 EKD. V was cut by 1 base and J by 4 bases, with 27 bases left in between. The CDR3 here is CACDTAGFPTGDYGDKLIF. Written as DNA, the CDR3 is TGTGCCTGTGACACGGCGGGCTTTCCTACTGGGGATTATGGCGATAAACTCATCTTT.

For this clone: TCRdb's listed protein matches a much larger clone and diverges from this DNA's translation at residue 10, likely through a read error; the protein shown comes from the DNA. This chain joins TRDV2 and TRDJ1; TRDD2 might be the D (6 bases). Germline CDR1 reads GEAIGNYY; CDR2 reads EKD. The V end lost 1 base, the J end lost 4 bases, and 27 bases lay between the germline ends. This CDR3 is 19 amino acids long. The chain's CDR3 is CACDTAGFPNGAYGDKLIF. For the CDR3, the DNA is TGTGCCTGTGACACGGCGGGCTTTCCTAATGGGGCTTATGGCGATAAACTCATCTTT.

As for this clone: TCRdb's protein, taken from a much larger clone, differs from this DNA's translation at residue 8, likely owing to a read error; the protein displayed comes from the DNA. Other nucleotide sequences from this sample produce the same CDR3. The rearrangement joins TRDV2 to TRDJ1, with 7 bases that match TRDD3. CDR1 and CDR2 (germline): GEAIGNYY, EKD. V shed 4 bases, J shed 5 bases, and the junction held 6 bases outside the gene matches. This CDR3 has 13 residues. The CDR3 DNA reads TGTGCCTGTGATTTACTGGGGCTGGATAAACTCATCTTT. It codes for CACDLLGLDKLIF.

By proportion, this clone is large. This chain joins TRDV2 and TRDJ1; D call uncertain. The CDR3 loop spans 14 amino acids. CDR1 is GEAIGNYY and CDR2 is EKD in the germline V gene. V was clipped by 0 bases and J by 0 bases, with 7 bases between them. The CDR3 DNA reads as TGTGCCTGTGACACCGTAACAAACACCGATAAACTCATCTTT. As protein: CACDTVTNTDKLIF.

On this clone: The protein in TCRdb stems from a much larger clone and differs at residue 7 from this DNA's translation, likely a read error; here the protein is translated from the DNA. The V and J genes are TRDV2 and TRDJ1; D remains ambiguous. The CDR3 has 14 amino acids. With 0 bases removed from V and 2 bases from J, the gap between germline ends came to 9 bases. Germline V gene lookup returns CDR1 GEAIGNYY and CDR2 EKD. CDR3 amino acids: CACDTVSGTDKLIF. The CDR3 nucleotides read TGTGCCTGTGACACCGTATCAGGGACCGATAAACTCATCTTT.

Concerning this clone itself: The protein TCRdb gives is from a much larger clone and does not agree with this DNA's translation at residue 6, likely a read error; the protein shown here comes from the DNA. The gene calls are TRDV2 and TRDJ1, with 13 bases matching TRDD3. CDR1 GEAIGNYY and CDR2 EKD come from the germline V gene. The J segment lost 1 base and the V segment lost 3 bases, leaving 13 bases of the junction unmatched. This CDR3 is built from 19 residues. The CDR3 here is CACDSILGDTLVTTDKLIF. The DNA of the CDR3 is TGTGCCTGTGACTCCATACTGGGGGATACGCTGGTTACCACCGATAAACTCATCTTT.

In its sample, this clone was seen a few times. It is likely a read error: a sequence one base away is far more abundant. This CDR3 is also generated by other DNA sequences in the sample. J is TRDJ1 and V is TRDV2, with D uncertain. V lost 4 bases to trimming and J lost 1 base, with 21 bases between them. The CDR3 is 17 amino acids. Germline-derived CDR1 and CDR2 are GEAIGNYY and EKD. CDR3 nucleotide sequence: TGTGCCTGTGATACTATCTTAACCCGCTATAGCACCGATAAACTCATCTTT. Protein sequence: CACDTILTRYSTDKLIF.

This clone turned up a few times. A read error likely explains this, since a far larger clone differs by one base. Other DNA sequences in this sample translate to the same CDR3. The V call is TRDV2, the J call TRDJ1; TRDD3 might be the D (6 bases). CDR3 length: 13 amino acids. Germline V lookup: CDR1 GEAIGNYY, CDR2 EKD. V was trimmed by 4 bases and J by 5 bases, leaving 13 bases between them. The CDR3 sequence: CACDLLGMDKLIF. The CDR3 nucleotides are TGTGCCTGTGATTTACTGGGTATGGATAAACTCATCTTT.

By sample fraction, this clone is medium-sized. The mismatch at residue 4 between this DNA's translation and the TCRdb protein of a much larger clone likely reflects a read error; the protein shown is translated from the DNA. The CDR3 region has the DNA TGTGCCTGTGGCACGGCGGGCTTTCCTACTGGGGCTTATGGCGATAAACTCATCTTT. It encodes CACGTAGFPTGAYGDKLIF. V and J are TRDV2 and TRDJ1; D may match TRDD2 or TRDD3 (7 bases each). Trimming took 5 bases from V and 4 from J, leaving 31 bases between them. The CDR3 sequence is 19 residues long. The V gene's germline CDR1 is GEAIGNYY and CDR2 EKD.

The sample holds a few counts of this clone. TCRdb's listed protein matches a much larger clone and diverges from this DNA's translation at residue 7, likely through a read error; the protein shown comes from the DNA. The chain is built from TRDV2 and TRDJ2, with D unclear. Trimming took off 8 bases at V and 12 bases at J, with 12 bases between the two ends. CDR1 GEAIGNYY and CDR2 EKD come from the germline V gene. This CDR3 region has 10 residues. CDR3 DNA: TGTGCCTCGTTGGAGGCAAAACTCTTCTTT. Its protein is CASLEAKLFF.